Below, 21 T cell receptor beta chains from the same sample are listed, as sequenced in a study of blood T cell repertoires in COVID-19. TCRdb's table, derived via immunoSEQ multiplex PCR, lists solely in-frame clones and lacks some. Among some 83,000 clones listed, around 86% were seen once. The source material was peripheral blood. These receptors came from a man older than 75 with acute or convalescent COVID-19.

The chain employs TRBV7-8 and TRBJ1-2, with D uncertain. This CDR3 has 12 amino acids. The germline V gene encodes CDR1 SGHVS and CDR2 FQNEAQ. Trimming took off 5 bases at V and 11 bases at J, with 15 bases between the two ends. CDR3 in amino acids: CASSPPLGRYTF. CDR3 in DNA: TGTGCCAGCAGCCCCCCCCTGGGGAGGTACACCTTC.

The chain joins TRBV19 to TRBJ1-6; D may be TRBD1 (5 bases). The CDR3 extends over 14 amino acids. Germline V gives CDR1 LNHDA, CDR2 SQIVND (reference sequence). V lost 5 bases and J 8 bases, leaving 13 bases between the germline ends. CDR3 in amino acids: CASSWQGFDSPLHF. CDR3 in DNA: TGTGCCAGTAGTTGGCAGGGTTTTGATTCACCCCTCCACTTT.

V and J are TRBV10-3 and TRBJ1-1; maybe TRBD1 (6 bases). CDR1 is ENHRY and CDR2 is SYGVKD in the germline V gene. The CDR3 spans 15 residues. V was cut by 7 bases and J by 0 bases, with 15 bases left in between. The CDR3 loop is CAINRAGGVNTEAFF. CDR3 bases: TGTGCCATCAATCGGGCGGGGGGCGTGAACACTGAAGCTTTCTTT.

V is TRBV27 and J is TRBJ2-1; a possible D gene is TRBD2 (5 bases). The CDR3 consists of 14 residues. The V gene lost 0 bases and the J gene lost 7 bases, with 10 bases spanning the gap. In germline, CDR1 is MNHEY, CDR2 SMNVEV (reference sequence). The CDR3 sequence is CASSLSGRRNEQFF. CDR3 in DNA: TGTGCCAGCAGTTTATCAGGCAGGAGGAATGAGCAGTTCTTC.

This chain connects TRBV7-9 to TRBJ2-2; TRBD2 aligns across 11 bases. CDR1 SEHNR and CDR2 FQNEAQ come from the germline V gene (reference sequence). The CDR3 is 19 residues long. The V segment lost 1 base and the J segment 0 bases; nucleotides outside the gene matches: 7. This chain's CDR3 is CASSLGASGRPSNTGELFF. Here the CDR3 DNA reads TGTGCCAGCAGCTTAGGAGCTAGCGGGAGGCCTTCGAACACCGGGGAGCTGTTTTTT.

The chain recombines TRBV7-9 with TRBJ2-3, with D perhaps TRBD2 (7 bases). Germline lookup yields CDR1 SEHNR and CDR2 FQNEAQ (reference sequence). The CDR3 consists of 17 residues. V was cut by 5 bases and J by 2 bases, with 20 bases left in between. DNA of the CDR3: TGTGCCAGCAGCGAGAGACTAGGGGGAGGGCCCACAGATACGCAGTATTTT. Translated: CASSERLGGGPTDTQYF.

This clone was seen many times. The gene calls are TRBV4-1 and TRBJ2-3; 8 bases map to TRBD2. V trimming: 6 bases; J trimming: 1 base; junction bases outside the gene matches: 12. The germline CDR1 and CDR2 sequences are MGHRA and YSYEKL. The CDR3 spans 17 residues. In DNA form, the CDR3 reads TGCGCCAGCAGTGCCAGCGGGAGTGTCAAACGCACAGATACGCAGTATTTT. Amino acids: CASSASGSVKRTDTQYF.

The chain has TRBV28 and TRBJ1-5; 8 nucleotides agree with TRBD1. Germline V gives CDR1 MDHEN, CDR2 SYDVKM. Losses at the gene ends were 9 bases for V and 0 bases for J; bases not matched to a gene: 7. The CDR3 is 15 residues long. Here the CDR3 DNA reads TGTGCCAGTCGACAGGGGACATATAGCAATCAGCCCCAGCATTTT. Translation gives CASRQGTYSNQPQHF.

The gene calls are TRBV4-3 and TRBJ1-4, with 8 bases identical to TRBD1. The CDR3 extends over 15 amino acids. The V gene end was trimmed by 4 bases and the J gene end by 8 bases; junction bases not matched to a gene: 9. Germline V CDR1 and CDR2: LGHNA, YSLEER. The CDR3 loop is CASSLETGGSEKLFF. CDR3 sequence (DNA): TGCGCCAGCAGCCTCGAAACAGGGGGTAGCGAAAAACTGTTTTTT.

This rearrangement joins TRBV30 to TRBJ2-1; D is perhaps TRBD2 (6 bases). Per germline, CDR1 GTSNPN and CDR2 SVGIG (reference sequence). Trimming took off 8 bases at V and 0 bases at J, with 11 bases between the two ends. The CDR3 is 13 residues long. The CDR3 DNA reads TGTGCCGGTGGGACTGACTCCTACAATGAGCAGTTCTTC. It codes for CAGGTDSYNEQFF.

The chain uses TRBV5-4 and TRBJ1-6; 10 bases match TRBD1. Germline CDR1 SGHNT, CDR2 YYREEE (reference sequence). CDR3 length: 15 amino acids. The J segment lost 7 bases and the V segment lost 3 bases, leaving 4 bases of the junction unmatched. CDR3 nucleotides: TGTGCCAGCAGCTCCCGGACAGGGGGAAATTCACCCCTCCACTTT. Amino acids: CASSSRTGGNSPLHF.

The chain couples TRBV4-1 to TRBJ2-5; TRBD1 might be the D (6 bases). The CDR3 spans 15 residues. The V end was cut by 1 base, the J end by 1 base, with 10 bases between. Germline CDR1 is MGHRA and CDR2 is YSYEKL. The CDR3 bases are TGCGCCAGCAGCCAAGGGGCAGGGGTCCAAGAGACCCAGTACTTC. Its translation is CASSQGAGVQETQYF.

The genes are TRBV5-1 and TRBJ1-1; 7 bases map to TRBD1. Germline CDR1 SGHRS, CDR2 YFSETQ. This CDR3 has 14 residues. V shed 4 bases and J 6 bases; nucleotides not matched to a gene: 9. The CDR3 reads CASSVGQLEAEAFF. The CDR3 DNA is TGCGCCAGCAGCGTGGGACAGCTAGAGGCTGAAGCTTTCTTT.

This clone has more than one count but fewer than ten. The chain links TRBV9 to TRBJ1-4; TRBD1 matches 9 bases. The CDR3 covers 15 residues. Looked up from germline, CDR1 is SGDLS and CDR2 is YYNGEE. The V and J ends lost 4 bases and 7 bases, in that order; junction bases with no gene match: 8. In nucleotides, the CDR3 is TGTGCCAGCAGCCCCGGACAGGGGTGGAGTGAAAAACTGTTTTTT. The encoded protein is CASSPGQGWSEKLFF.

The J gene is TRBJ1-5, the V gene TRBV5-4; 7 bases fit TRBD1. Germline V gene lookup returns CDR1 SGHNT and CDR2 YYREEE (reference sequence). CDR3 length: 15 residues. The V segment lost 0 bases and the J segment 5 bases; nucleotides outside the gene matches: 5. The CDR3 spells CASSLEQGFDQPQHF. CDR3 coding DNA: TGTGCCAGCAGCTTGGAACAGGGGTTCGATCAGCCCCAGCATTTT.

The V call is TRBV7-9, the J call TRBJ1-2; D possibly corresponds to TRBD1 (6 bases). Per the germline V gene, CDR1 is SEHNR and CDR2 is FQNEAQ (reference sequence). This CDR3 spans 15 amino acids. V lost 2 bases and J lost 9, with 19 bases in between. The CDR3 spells CASSLHFRDIRSYTF. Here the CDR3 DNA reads TGTGCCAGCAGCTTACACTTCCGGGACATACGCAGCTACACCTTC.

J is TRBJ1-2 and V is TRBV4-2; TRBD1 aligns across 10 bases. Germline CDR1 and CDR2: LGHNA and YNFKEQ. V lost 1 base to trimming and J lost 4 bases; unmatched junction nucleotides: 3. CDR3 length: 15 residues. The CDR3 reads CASSQGGTGAYGYTF. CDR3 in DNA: TGTGCCAGCAGCCAAGGGGGGACAGGGGCCTATGGCTACACCTTC.

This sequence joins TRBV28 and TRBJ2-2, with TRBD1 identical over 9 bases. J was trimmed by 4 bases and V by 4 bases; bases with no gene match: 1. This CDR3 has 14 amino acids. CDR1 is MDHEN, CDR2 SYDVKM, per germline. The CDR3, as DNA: TGTGCCAGCAGTTCGGGACAGGGCACCGGGGAGCTGTTTTTT. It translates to CASSSGQGTGELFF.

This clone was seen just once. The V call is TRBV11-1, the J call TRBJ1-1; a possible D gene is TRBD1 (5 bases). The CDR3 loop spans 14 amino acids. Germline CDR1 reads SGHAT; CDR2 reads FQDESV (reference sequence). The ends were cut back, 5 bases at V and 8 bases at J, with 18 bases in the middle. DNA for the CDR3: TGTGCCAGCAGCAAAGATGACAGCAGCCGAGAAGCTTTCTTT. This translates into CASSKDDSSREAFF.

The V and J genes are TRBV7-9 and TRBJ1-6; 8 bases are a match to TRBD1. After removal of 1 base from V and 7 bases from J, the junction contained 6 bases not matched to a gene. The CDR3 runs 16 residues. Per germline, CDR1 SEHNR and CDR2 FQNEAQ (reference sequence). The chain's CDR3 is CASSLGGQGGNSPLHF. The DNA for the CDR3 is TGTGCCAGCAGCTTAGGCGGACAGGGTGGGAATTCACCCCTCCACTTT.

CDR3 amino acids: CASSQGTGTSLRGSYNEQFF. In DNA, the CDR3 is TGTGCCAGCAGCCAAGGCACCGGGACTAGCCTACGAGGCTCCTACAATGAGCAGTTCTTC. V and J are TRBV14 and TRBJ2-1, with 9 nucleotides matching TRBD2. This CDR3 is 20 amino acids long. Germline lookup yields CDR1 SGHDN and CDR2 FVKESK. The J segment lost 0 bases and the V segment lost 1 base, leaving 13 bases of the junction unmatched. The whole variable domain, remainder taken from reference TRBV14 and TRBJ2-1, is EAGVTQFPSHSVIEKGQTVTLRCDPISGHDNLYWYRRVMGKEIKFLLHFVKESKQDESGMPNNRFLAERTGGTYSTLKVQPAELEDSGVYFCASSQGTGTSLRGSYNEQFFGPGTRLTVL.